Listed below are T cell receptor beta chains from one sample, sequenced in a study of CD8+ T cells in alopecia areata. TCRdb keeps only in-frame clones here, not all; method: immunoSEQ multiplex PCR. The table has around 140,000 clones, under 60% seen once. The source was CD4+ T cells sorted from blood, collected at week 0. The receptors shown here come from a human donor with alopecia areata. The CDR3 runs from the conserved cysteine through the conserved F or W. Each record gives: V gene, J gene, CDR3 protein.

>TRBV20-1|TRBJ2-5
CSAGGGETQYF
>TRBV5-4|TRBJ2-4
CASSSPGAPNVQYF
>TRBV4-3|TRBJ2-7
CASSRTTVASYEQYF
>TRBV9|TRBJ1-1
CASSPSTGINTEAFF
>TRBV9|TRBJ2-7
CASSAGPAYEQYF
>TRBV29-1|TRBJ2-5
CSVVLPQETQYF
>TRBV9|TRBJ1-5
CASSVGVAGTQPQHF
>TRBV7-9|TRBJ2-3
CASSLSANTDTQYF
>TRBV11-2|TRBJ1-1
CASSLGIGLNTEAFF
>TRBV30|TRBJ2-1
CAWRGALEQFF
>TRBV30|TRBJ2-7
CAWMTMGSYEQYF
>TRBV7-7|TRBJ2-2
CASSPQGAGTGELFF
>TRBV7-9|TRBJ2-3
CASSPLGDTQYF
>TRBV29-1|TRBJ2-2
CSAGQLSNTGELFF
>TRBV19|TRBJ2-3
CASSIEQRTGNTQYF
>TRBV11-2|TRBJ2-7
CASSLGVAYEQYF
>TRBV23-1|TRBJ1-5
CASTPPGGNRLIANQPQHF
>TRBV27|TRBJ1-1
CASSFLLGGVNTEAFF
>TRBV9|TRBJ2-1
CASSQTGTEYNEQFF
>TRBV5-1|TRBJ1-2
CASSPQPDSSVYTF
>TRBV15|TRBJ2-7
CATSREEHGPYEQYF
>TRBV7-8|TRBJ2-3
CASSTGLAGMRRTDTQYF